The rows below give T cell receptor beta chains drawn from one sample of a study of shared clonotypes between healthy human individuals. The table came from immunoSEQ multiplex PCR; TCRdb's copy has only in-frame clones and leaves some out. This sample has under 1,100,000 clones, with about 80% found just once. The sample comprised memory CD4+ T cells sorted from blood. The receptors were gathered from a man younger than 30 in good health. Both conserved end residues are trimmed from each CDR3.

V gene	J gene	CDR3 protein
TRBV7-3	TRBJ2-2	ASSKAGTTQSGELF
TRBV7-9	TRBJ2-1	ASRRREGRDEQF
TRBV18	TRBJ1-2	ASSTTGLNYGYT
TRBV5-1	TRBJ2-7	ASSLGGQANYEQY
TRBV7-8	TRBJ2-1	ASSPIVGYNEQF
TRBV19	TRBJ2-7	ASSIDRSGLRSDEQY
TRBV11-2	TRBJ2-6	ASRGDSSSGANVLT
TRBV4-1	TRBJ2-7	ASSQADSYEQY
TRBV19	TRBJ2-1	ASSSGLAGTYNEQF
TRBV28	TRBJ1-2	ASSRDRGIDYGYT
TRBV6-6	TRBJ1-1	ASSYPGTGHTEAF
TRBV7-9	TRBJ1-5	ASSSTYVQGVQQPQH
TRBV6-1	TRBJ2-7	ASSDVVLGQY
TRBV2	TRBJ1-1	ASSEAGRGNTEAF
TRBV7-9	TRBJ2-7	ASGSSGTAYEQY
TRBV28	TRBJ2-1	ASSLRGRSKDEQF
TRBV7-2	TRBJ2-2	ASSPPGHNTGELF
TRBV6-5	TRBJ1-2	ASSYTGADYGYT
TRBV11-2	TRBJ2-7	ASSTRTVQY
TRBV11-2	TRBJ1-4	ASTSTGGLTNEKLF
TRBV14	TRBJ2-2	ASSQVPGSTTGELF
TRBV6-1	TRBJ1-5	ASSETGFNQPQH
TRBV18	TRBJ2-3	ASSPRQAADTQY
TRBV10-3	TRBJ2-3	AISDAAGTGADTQY
TRBV29-1	TRBJ2-2	SVASHLNTGELF
TRBV4-1	TRBJ1-2	ASSQVGTGVDYGYT
TRBV19	TRBJ2-5	ASSMGDSQETQY
TRBV18	TRBJ2-5	ASSPPLGQETQY
TRBV5-1	TRBJ1-3	ASSSGTGVGNTIY
TRBV7-9	TRBJ1-1	ASSLPLQDYTEAF
TRBV18	TRBJ2-3	ASSPGTVGDTQY
TRBV28	TRBJ1-4	ASSFTTNEKLF
TRBV11-2	TRBJ2-3	ASSAQKDTQY
TRBV7-3	TRBJ2-4	ASSLGGQLSGNIQY
TRBV10-3	TRBJ2-3	AITGQSTDTQY
TRBV9	TRBJ2-1	ASSRLAESYNEQF
TRBV5-4	TRBJ2-5	ASSRDRSQETQY